The 25 T cell receptor beta chains listed next were all sequenced from one sample in a study of regulatory T cells in long-lasting Graves disease. Time point specified: newly diagnosed GD, antithyroid drugs for less than 3 months. PBMC RNA was the source of the TCR library. Building the TCR beta libraries relied on iRepertoire HTBI primers, and CDR3 regions underwent Arm-PCR. One entry per CDR3 protein results from TCRdb running MiXCR on the multiplex PCR reads. Found here are roughly 420,000 distinct CDR3 sequences, 14% of them singletons; the top ten hold under 20%. The same sample was also used in a study of T cells in Graves' hyperthyroidism and ophthalmopathy.

The input for sequencing was peripheral blood mononuclear cells (PBMCs), taken at new diagnosis, from a patient treated with antithyroid drugs. Receptors originate from a woman aged 45-60 years with Graves disease.

This clonotype was picked up a small number of times. The chain uses TRBV6-9 and TRBJ2-1; 10 nucleotides match TRBD2. Germline assignment: CDR1 MNHGY and CDR2 SVAAGI. This CDR3 spans 16 amino acids. The V gene end was trimmed by 3 bases and the J gene end by 8 bases; junction bases not matched to a gene: 10. This CDR3 is CASSYISGRALDEQFF. The DNA for the CDR3 is TGTGCCAGCAGTTACATAAGCGGGAGGGCCCTTGATGAGCAGTTCTTC.

This clonotype was counted at least ten times. V is TRBV20-1 and J is TRBJ2-7; 7 bases align to TRBD1. V was pared by 1 base and J by 3 bases, with 6 bases of the junction left unmatched. The CDR3 contains 14 residues. The germline V gene encodes CDR1 DFQATT and CDR2 SNEGSKA (reference sequence). CDR3 sequence: CSARVAGTDYEQYF. The CDR3 coding sequence is TGCAGTGCTAGAGTTGCCGGGACAGACTACGAGCAGTACTTC.

The chain employs TRBV28 and TRBJ1-5; D unresolved. The CDR3 extends over 14 amino acids. V was trimmed by 2 bases and J by 1 base, leaving 6 bases between them. The germline V gene has CDR1 MDHEN and CDR2 SYDVKM. The CDR3 region has the DNA TGTGCCAGCAGTTTAAAGGCAAGCAATCAGCCCCAGCATTTT. Its translation: CASSLKASNQPQHF.

This clonotype was recorded at least ten times. The genes are TRBV28 and TRBJ1-5; maybe TRBD1 (5 bases). V was pared by 10 bases and J by 1 base, with 14 bases between. Germline V gene sequence: CDR1 MDHEN, CDR2 SYDVKM. The CDR3 sequence is 14 residues long. CDR3 sequence reads: CAISDSLSNQPQHF. The CDR3 DNA is TGTGCCATCTCAGACAGCCTGAGCAATCAGCCCCAGCATTTT.

At least ten counts were recorded for this clonotype. The chain combines TRBV5-6 with TRBJ2-1, with TRBD2 matching over 12 bases. V shed 3 bases and J 5 bases; nucleotides not matched to a gene: 9. CDR1 and CDR2 (germline): SGHDT, YYEEEE. The CDR3 runs 17 residues. The CDR3 loop is CASSWTSGNFVDNEQFF. For the CDR3, the DNA is TGTGCCAGCAGCTGGACTAGCGGGAACTTTGTAGACAATGAGCAGTTCTTC.

This clonotype has a count of ten or more. The V gene is TRBV28, the J gene TRBJ2-5; possibly TRBD1 for D (6 bases). The CDR3 has 12 amino acids. V lost 4 bases to trimming and J lost 3 bases, with 6 bases between them. Germline V gene lookup returns CDR1 MDHEN and CDR2 SYDVKM. The CDR3 protein is CASSWTEETQYF. CDR3 coding DNA: TGTGCCAGCAGTTGGACAGAAGAGACCCAGTACTTC.

The sample holds a few counts of this clonotype. The rearrangement joins TRBV20-1 to TRBJ2-7, with 9 bases matching TRBD1. From germline, CDR1 is DFQATT and CDR2 SNEGSKA (reference sequence). The trim removed 6 bases at V and 5 bases at J, leaving 5 bases unmatched. CDR3 length: 12 residues. The CDR3: CSATGQGHEQYF. CDR3 in DNA: TGCAGTGCAACCGGACAGGGGCACGAGCAGTACTTC.

This clonotype came up many times. V usage is TRBV24-1 and J usage is TRBJ2-1, with 10 positions matching TRBD2. CDR3 length: 19 residues. CDR1 KGHDR and CDR2 SFDVKD come from the germline V gene. Unmatched junction bases numbered 14, after V lost 4 bases and J lost 3 bases. CDR3: CATSDPLLPSSGSYNEQFF. CDR3 coding DNA: TGTGCCACCAGTGACCCTCTTCTCCCTTCTAGCGGGAGCTACAATGAGCAGTTCTTC.

A few counts support this clonotype. V is TRBV20-1 and J is TRBJ2-1, with 8 nucleotides matching TRBD2. Unmatched junction bases numbered 9, after V lost 0 bases and J lost 8 bases. The CDR3 loop spans 15 amino acids. Germline values: CDR1 DFQATT, CDR2 SNEGSKA (reference sequence). CDR3 sequence reads: CSARDPSGSVDEQFF. CDR3 nucleotides: TGCAGTGCTAGAGATCCGAGCGGGAGTGTTGATGAGCAGTTCTTC.

The sample holds many counts of this clonotype. The genes are TRBV28 and TRBJ2-1; 8 bases match TRBD2. Germline V gene data show CDR1 as MDHEN and CDR2 as SYDVKM. J gave up 10 bases and V 4 bases, and 12 bases lay outside the gene matches. This CDR3 has 15 residues. CDR3 protein: CASSSAGTSFSEQFF. The CDR3 DNA is TGTGCCAGCAGTTCGGCGGGGACTAGTTTTAGCGAGCAGTTCTTC.

Ten or more counts support this clonotype. This rearrangement joins TRBV2 to TRBJ2-1; TRBD2 matches 9 bases. Looked up from germline, CDR1 is SNHLY and CDR2 is FYNNEI. The CDR3 extends over 20 amino acids. V lost 6 bases, J lost 1 base, and 19 bases stayed unmatched. This chain's CDR3 is CASSPRGSGSWGGSYNEQFF. The CDR3 DNA follows: TGTGCCAGCAGCCCTCGGGGTAGCGGGAGTTGGGGTGGGTCCTACAATGAGCAGTTCTTC.

Regarding this clonotype: Because it lacks the conserved phenylalanine or tryptophan at the end, this CDR3 is likely a read error. The chain has TRBV3-1 and TRBJ2-4, with TRBD2 identical over 11 bases. Unmatched junction bases numbered 3, after V lost 0 bases and J lost 11 bases. Germline V gene data show CDR1 as LGHDT and CDR2 as YNNKEL (reference sequence). The CDR3 runs 14 residues. CDR3 protein: CASSQETGLAVQYL. The CDR3 DNA reads TGTGCCAGCAGCCAAGAGACGGGACTAGCGGTTCAGTACTTG.

This clonotype was observed at least ten times. The chain combines TRBV18 with TRBJ1-5, with D hard to call. With 2 bases removed from V and 4 bases from J, the gap between germline ends came to 6 bases. The CDR3 runs 13 residues. Germline V gives CDR1 KGHSH, CDR2 LQKENI. For the CDR3, the DNA is TGTGCCAGCTCACCAAGACAAAATCAGCCCCAGCATTTT. This gives the protein CASSPRQNQPQHF.

Ten or more counts support this clonotype. The chain recombines TRBV30 with TRBJ1-4; no reliable D call. V was clipped by 0 bases and J by 4 bases, with 15 bases between them. Germline lookup yields CDR1 GTSNPN and CDR2 SVGIG (reference sequence). The CDR3 extends over 16 amino acids. CDR3 nucleotides: TGTGCCTGGAGTGTCGGCATCAAGGGTTATAATGAAAAACTGTTTTTT. This encodes CAWSVGIKGYNEKLFF. Full variable domain (missing parts from reference TRBV30 and TRBJ1-4): SQTIHQWPATLVQPVGSPLSLECTVEGTSNPNLYWYRQAAGRGLQLLFYSVGIGQISSEVPQNLSASRPQDRQFILSSKKLLLSDSGFYLCAWSVGIKGYNEKLFFGSGTQLSVL.

The table lists this clonotype with many counts. The chain employs TRBV28 and TRBJ1-1; TRBD1 matches 7 bases. The CDR3 is 14 amino acids. Trimming cost V 4 bases and J 0 bases; bases outside gene matches: 2. Germline V gene data show CDR1 as MDHEN and CDR2 as SYDVKM. The DNA of the CDR3 is TGTGCCAGCAGTTCGACAGGGTTGAACACTGAAGCTTTCTTT. Its translation: CASSSTGLNTEAFF. Full variable domain (outside the CDR3, taken from reference TRBV28 and TRBJ1-1): DVKVTQSSRYLVKRTGEKVFLECVQDMDHENMFWYRQDPGLGLRLIYFSYDVKMKEKGDIPEGYSVSREKKERFSLILESASTNQTSMYLCASSSTGLNTEAFFGQGTRLTVV.

This clonotype occurred many times. This chain joins TRBV28 and TRBJ2-7; TRBD2 matches 16 bases. The CDR3 length is 20 residues. The J segment lost 2 bases and the V segment lost 5 bases, leaving 15 bases of the junction unmatched. Looked up from germline, CDR1 is MDHEN and CDR2 is SYDVKM. The CDR3 protein is CASSGGGHLGLAGGPYEQYF. Here the CDR3 DNA reads TGTGCCAGCAGTGGGGGGGGACACCTGGGACTAGCGGGAGGGCCCTACGAGCAGTACTTC.

This clonotype came up many times. The chain recombines TRBV6-2 or TRBV6-3 with TRBJ2-7; 8 positions match TRBD1. CDR1 is MNHEY, CDR2 SVGEGT, per germline. The CDR3 has 15 amino acids. The V gene end was trimmed by 6 bases and the J gene end by 0 bases; junction bases not matched to a gene: 7. The CDR3 region is CASRQDRESSYEQYF. The CDR3 DNA reads TGTGCCAGCAGACAGGACAGGGAGAGCTCCTACGAGCAGTACTTC.

This sequence joins TRBV29-1 and TRBJ1-2, with 10 bases that match TRBD1. This CDR3 region has 13 residues. The junction had 6 bases not matched to a gene; V was cut back by 3 bases and J by 8 bases. Germline V gives CDR1 SQVTM, CDR2 ANQGSEA. The CDR3 loop reads CSVETGGWRGYTF. The CDR3 region has the DNA TGCAGCGTTGAGACAGGGGGCTGGAGGGGCTACACCTTC. Supplemented by reference TRBV29-1 and TRBJ1-2, the full variable domain reads SAVISQKPSRDICQRGTSLTIQCQVDSQVTMMFWYRQQPGQSLTLIATANQGSEATYESGFVIDKFPISRPNLTFSTLTVSNMSPEDSSIYLCSVETGGWRGYTFGSGTRLTVV.

This clonotype was seen many times. The V gene is TRBV28, the J gene TRBJ1-1, with D unresolved. Germline-derived CDR1 and CDR2 are MDHEN and SYDVKM. This CDR3 comprises 15 residues. V was shortened by 8 bases and J by 0 bases, with 16 bases between the two germline ends. CDR3 region: CASAPLGVVNTEAFF. CDR3 bases: TGTGCCAGCGCCCCCTTGGGAGTAGTGAACACTGAAGCTTTCTTT.

The CDR3 DNA reads TGTGCCTGGGCCGGGGGCAATGAGCAGTTCTTC. Its translation is CAWAGGNEQFF. The chain carries TRBV30 and TRBJ2-1, with D maybe TRBD2 (6 bases). The CDR3 is made up of 11 amino acids. The ends were cut back, 5 bases at V and 6 bases at J, with 8 bases in the middle. CDR1 and CDR2 (germline): GTSNPN, SVGIG (reference sequence).

This clonotype was recorded many times. The chain carries TRBV3-1 and TRBJ2-7; D is unresolved. Germline loops: CDR1 LGHDT, CDR2 YNNKEL (reference sequence). V lost 2 bases to trimming and J lost 3 bases, with 11 bases between them. The CDR3 loop spans 14 amino acids. CDR3 DNA sequence: TGTGCCAGCAGCCAAACTCTAGATAACTACGAGCAGTACTTC. It specifies CASSQTLDNYEQYF.

This clonotype appeared many times. The J gene is TRBJ2-1, the V gene TRBV5-1; 14 bases are shared with TRBD2. This CDR3 has 17 amino acids. V lost 4 bases, J lost 4 bases, and 7 bases stayed unmatched. Germline V gives CDR1 SGHRS, CDR2 YFSETQ. CDR3 DNA sequence: TGCGCCAGCAGCATAGGACTAGCGGGAGGACGATACAATGAGCAGTTCTTC. Its protein is CASSIGLAGGRYNEQFF.

Comments on this clonotype: One end of the junction fails to match germline, which may point to a read error. The rearrangement uses TRBV28 and TRBJ1-2; possible D gene TRBD1, 6 bases. This CDR3 is 12 amino acids long. CDR1 and CDR2 from the germline V gene are MDHEN and SYDVKM. CDR3: CASSLGGWGCTF. The CDR3 coding sequence is TGTGCCAGCAGTTTAGGGGGCTGGGGCTGCACCTTC.

Only a few counts were recorded for this clonotype. The V and J genes are TRBV9 and TRBJ2-1, with D maybe TRBD2 (6 bases). The CDR3 runs to 15 residues. The V gene's germline CDR1 is SGDLS and CDR2 YYNGEE. Trimming took off 2 bases at V and 2 bases at J, with 11 bases between the two ends. This chain's CDR3 is CASSVIAEPYNEQFF. The CDR3 nucleotides read TGTGCCAGCAGCGTTATAGCGGAACCCTACAATGAGCAGTTCTTC.

The chain is built from TRBV3-1 and TRBJ1-4; TRBD1 agrees at 7 bases. CDR3 length equals 18 residues. With 2 bases clipped from V and 3 bases from J, the junction kept 12 bases outside the gene matches. Germline V gene data show CDR1 as LGHDT and CDR2 as YNNKEL (reference sequence). CDR3 coding DNA: TGTGCCAGCAGCCAAAAGGGGACAGCCCACCCGGCTAATGAAAAACTGTTTTTT. It translates to CASSQKGTAHPANEKLFF. Variable domain in full (rest from reference TRBV3-1 and TRBJ1-4): DTAVSQTPKYLVTQMGNDKSIKCEQNLGHDTMYWYKQDSKKFLKIMFSYNNKELIINETVPNRFSPKSPDKAHLNLHINSLELGDSAVYFCASSQKGTAHPANEKLFFGSGTQLSVL.